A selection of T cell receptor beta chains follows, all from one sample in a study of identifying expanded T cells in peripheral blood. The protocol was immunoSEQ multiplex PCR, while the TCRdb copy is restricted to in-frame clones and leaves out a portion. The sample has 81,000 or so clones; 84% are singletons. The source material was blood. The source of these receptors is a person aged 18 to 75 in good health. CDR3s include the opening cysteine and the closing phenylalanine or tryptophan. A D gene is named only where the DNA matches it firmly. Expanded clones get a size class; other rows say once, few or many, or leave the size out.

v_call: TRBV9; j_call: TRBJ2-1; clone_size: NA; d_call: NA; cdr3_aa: CASSVNSGDNEQFF; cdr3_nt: TGTGCCAGCAGCGTTAACAGTGGTGACAATGAGCAGTTCTTC
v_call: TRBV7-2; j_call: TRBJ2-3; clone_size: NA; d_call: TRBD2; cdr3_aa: CASRRLAGASDTQYF; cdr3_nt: TGTGCCAGCAGACGACTAGCGGGAGCCTCAGATACGCAGTATTTT
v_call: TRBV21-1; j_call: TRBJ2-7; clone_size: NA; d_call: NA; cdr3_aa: CASRDRDSGAYEQYF; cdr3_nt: TGTGCCAGCAGGGACCGGGACAGCGGCGCCTACGAGCAGTACTTC
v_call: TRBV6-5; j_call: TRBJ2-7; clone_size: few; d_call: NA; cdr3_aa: CASSADPGRSYEQYF; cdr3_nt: TGTGCCAGCAGTGCCGACCCAGGGAGGTCCTACGAGCAGTACTTC
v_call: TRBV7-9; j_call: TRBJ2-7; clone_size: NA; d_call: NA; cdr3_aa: CASSLDWADRRDSYEQYF; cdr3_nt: TGTGCCAGCAGCCTCGATTGGGCTGACAGGCGGGACTCCTACGAGCAGTACTTC
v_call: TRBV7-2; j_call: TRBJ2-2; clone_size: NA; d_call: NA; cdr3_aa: CASSLAGELFF; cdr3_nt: TGTGCCAGCAGCTTAGCCGGGGAGCTGTTTTTT
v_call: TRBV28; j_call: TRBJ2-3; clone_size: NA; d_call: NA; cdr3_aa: CASSLFTTDTQYF; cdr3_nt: TGTGCCAGCAGTTTATTTACCACAGATACGCAGTATTTT
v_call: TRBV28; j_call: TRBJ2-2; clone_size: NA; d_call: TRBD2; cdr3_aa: CASKGLAGGGTGELFF; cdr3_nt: TGTGCCAGCAAGGGACTAGCGGGAGGAGGTACCGGGGAGCTGTTTTTT
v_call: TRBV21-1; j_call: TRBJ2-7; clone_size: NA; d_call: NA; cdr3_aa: CASSKVLIQPDSYEQYF; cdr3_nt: TGTGCCAGCAGCAAAGTCCTGATTCAGCCAGACTCCTACGAGCAGTACTTC
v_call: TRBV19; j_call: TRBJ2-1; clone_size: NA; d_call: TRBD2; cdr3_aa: CASSIQAGVRNEQFF; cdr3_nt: TGTGCCAGTAGTATTCAAGCGGGAGTCCGAAATGAGCAGTTCTTC
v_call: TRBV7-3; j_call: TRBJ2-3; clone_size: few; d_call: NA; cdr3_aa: CASSAQSDTQYF; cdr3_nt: TGTGCCAGCAGCGCACAGTCAGATACGCAGTATTTT
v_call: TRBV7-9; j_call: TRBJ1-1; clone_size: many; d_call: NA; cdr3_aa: CASSLSRLNTEAFF; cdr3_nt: TGTGCCAGCAGCCTAAGTAGGCTGAACACTGAAGCTTTCTTT
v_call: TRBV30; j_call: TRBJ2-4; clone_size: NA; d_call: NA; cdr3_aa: CAWSDWGNIQYF; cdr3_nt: TGTGCCTGGAGTGACTGGGGAAACATTCAGTACTTC
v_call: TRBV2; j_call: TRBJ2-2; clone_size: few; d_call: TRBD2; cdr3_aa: CASAGLAGGYTGELFF; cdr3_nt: TGTGCCAGCGCCGGCCTAGCGGGAGGGTACACCGGGGAGCTGTTTTTT
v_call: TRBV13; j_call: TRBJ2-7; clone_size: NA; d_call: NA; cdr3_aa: CASSIRDTLKYEQYF; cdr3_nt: TGTGCCAGCAGCATCCGAGACACTTTAAAGTACGAGCAGTACTTC